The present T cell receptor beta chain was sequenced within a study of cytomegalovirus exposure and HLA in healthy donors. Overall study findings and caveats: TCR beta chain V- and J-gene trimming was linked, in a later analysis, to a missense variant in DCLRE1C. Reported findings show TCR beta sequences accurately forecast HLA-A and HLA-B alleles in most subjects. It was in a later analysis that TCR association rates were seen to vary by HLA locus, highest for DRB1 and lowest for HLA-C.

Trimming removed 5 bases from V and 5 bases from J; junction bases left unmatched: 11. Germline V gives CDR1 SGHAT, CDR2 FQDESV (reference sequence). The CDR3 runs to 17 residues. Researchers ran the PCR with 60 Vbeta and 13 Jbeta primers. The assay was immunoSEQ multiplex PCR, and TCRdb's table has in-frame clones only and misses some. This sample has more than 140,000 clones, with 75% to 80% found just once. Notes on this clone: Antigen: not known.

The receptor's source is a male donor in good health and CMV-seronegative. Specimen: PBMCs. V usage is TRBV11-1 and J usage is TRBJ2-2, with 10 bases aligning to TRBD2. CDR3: CASSRRWTSGGTGELFF. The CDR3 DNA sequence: TGTGCCAGCAGCAGGCGCTGGACTAGCGGAGGGACCGGGGAGCTGTTTTTT.